A single sample is the source of the 14 T cell receptor beta chains below, sequenced in a study of CD8 T cells in ankylosing spondylitis. TCRdb re-called the 5' RACE reads with MiXCR, one entry per CDR3 protein. The data show roughly 670,000 distinct CDR3 sequences, with under 20% seen just once and over 15% held by the top ten. Whole-study results and caveats: A TCR beta motif of roughly eight highly homologous variants appeared characteristic of ankylosing spondylitis blood.

Their cognate antigens are unknown. Input material: blood, either unsorted or a sorted T cell fraction (not recorded which). All receptors come from a male donor with ankylosing spondylitis.

The gene calls are TRBV5-1 and TRBJ2-1, with D tentatively TRBD2 (6 bases). Trimming took 4 bases from V and 5 from J, leaving 13 bases between them. Germline CDR1 is SGHRS and CDR2 is YFSETQ. This CDR3 comprises 14 residues. The CDR3 loop is CASSNSAGNNEQFF. In nucleotides, the CDR3 is TGCGCCAGCAGCAATTCGGCGGGGAACAATGAGCAGTTCTTC.

The V call is TRBV6-1, the J call TRBJ2-3; D uncertain. The V gene's germline CDR1 is MNHNS and CDR2 SASEGT. The CDR3 is 13 residues long. The V gene lost 4 bases and the J gene lost 0 bases, with 5 bases spanning the gap. The CDR3 DNA sequence: TGTGCCAGCAGTGGGTGGAGCACAGATACGCAGTATTTT. It specifies CASSGWSTDTQYF.

The CDR3 is CASSPWTGMGNEQYF. In DNA, the CDR3 is TGTGCCAGCAGTCCCTGGACAGGGATGGGCAACGAGCAGTACTTC. This chain uses TRBV6-1 with TRBJ2-7; 8 bases align to TRBD1. The length of the CDR3 is 15 residues. Per germline, CDR1 MNHNS and CDR2 SASEGT. With 5 bases clipped from V and 5 bases from J, the junction kept 11 bases outside the gene matches.

A few counts support this clonotype. V gene TRBV28 combines with J gene TRBJ1-5; D perhaps matches TRBD1 (5 bases). The V end was cut by 6 bases, the J end by 9 bases, with 21 bases between. Germline V gene sequence: CDR1 MDHEN, CDR2 SYDVKM. The CDR3 length is 15 residues. This chain's CDR3 is CASSPTRQGLWPQHF. CDR3 coding DNA: TGTGCCAGCAGCCCCACCCGCCAGGGCCTTTGGCCCCAGCATTTT.

This clonotype was seen only a few times. The chain carries TRBV7-9 and TRBJ2-2, with 7 bases aligning to TRBD2. J lost 6 bases, V lost 0 bases, and 7 bases had no gene match. Germline V gene lookup returns CDR1 SEHNR and CDR2 FQNEAQ (reference sequence). The length of the CDR3 is 16 residues. The CDR3 reads CASSLAAGLVSGELFF. The CDR3 bases are TGTGCCAGCAGCTTAGCCGCAGGACTAGTCTCCGGGGAGCTGTTTTTT. Looking up the rest from reference TRBV7-9 and TRBJ2-2 gives the full variable domain: DTGVSQNPRHKITKRGQNVTFRCDPISEHNRLYWYRQTLGQGPEFLTYFQNEAQLEKSRLLSDRFSAERPKGSFSTLEIQRTEQGDSAMYLCASSLAAGLVSGELFFGEGSRLTVL.

This clonotype turned up a few times. The chain combines TRBV2 with TRBJ2-2; D uncertain. Per the germline V gene, CDR1 is SNHLY and CDR2 is FYNNEI. Trimming took 2 bases from V and 5 from J, leaving 6 bases between them. This CDR3 is 13 amino acids long. As DNA, the CDR3 is TGTGCCAGCAGTGAAAGCAGGACCGGGGAGCTGTTTTTT. It yields the protein CASSESRTGELFF.

The rearrangement links TRBV20-1 to TRBJ2-1; possibly TRBD2 for D (5 bases). CDR3 length equals 15 residues. V was trimmed by 1 base and J by 7 bases, leaving 17 bases between them. Germline V gene data show CDR1 as DFQATT and CDR2 as SNEGSKA (reference sequence). DNA for the CDR3: TGCAGTGCTAGAGTGGGGTGGAGGTCTGGGAATGAGCAGTTCTTC. It yields the protein CSARVGWRSGNEQFF.

This clonotype was detected only a few times. This CDR3 is CASSPEGRVEKLFF. CDR3 DNA sequence: TGTGCCAGCAGTCCGGAGGGGAGGGTGGAAAAACTGTTTTTT. The chain links TRBV12-3 or TRBV12-4 to TRBJ1-4; possible D gene TRBD1, 5 bases. The V gene lost 5 bases and the J gene lost 8 bases, with 15 bases spanning the gap. The CDR3 has 14 residues.

On this clonotype itself: An end of the junction differs from the germline gene, which may be a read error. The V and J genes are TRBV27 and TRBJ1-6; 10 bases match TRBD1. This CDR3 has 14 residues. The germline gives CDR1 MNHEY, CDR2 SMNVEV (reference sequence). Here the CDR3 reads CASSTGTGAVALLF. The CDR3 DNA follows: TGTGCCAGCAGTACCGGGACAGGGGCCGTGGCCCTACTATTT.

This clonotype was seen many times. The CDR3 is CSARVDRLAGASRWNEQFF. DNA of the CDR3: TGCAGTGCTAGAGTGGATCGTCTAGCGGGGGCCTCCAGGTGGAATGAGCAGTTCTTC. The chain carries TRBV20-1 and TRBJ2-1; 10 nucleotides align to TRBD2. The germline CDR1 and CDR2 sequences are DFQATT and SNEGSKA (reference sequence). CDR3 length: 19 residues. Trimming cost V 1 base and J 7 bases; bases outside gene matches: 19.

This clonotype was counted a few times. The chain uses TRBV7-6 and TRBJ2-2; D remains unclear. V was pared by 5 bases and J by 2 bases, with 9 bases between. This CDR3 is 14 amino acids long. CDR1 is SGHVS and CDR2 is FNYEAQ in the germline V gene. The CDR3 DNA follows: TGTGCCAGCAGCGTGGGAACTAACACCGGGGAGCTGTTTTTT. This gives the protein CASSVGTNTGELFF.

This clonotype has a handful of counts. The chain combines TRBV7-8 with TRBJ1-1; D is possibly TRBD1 (5 bases). This CDR3 is built from 14 residues. Trimming stripped 1 base from V and 6 bases from J, with 12 bases between. The germline V gene encodes CDR1 SGHVS and CDR2 FQNEAQ. CDR3 region: CASSLDLGGAEAFF. Written as DNA, the CDR3 is TGTGCCAGCAGCTTAGATCTTGGGGGTGCTGAAGCTTTCTTT.

V is TRBV6-1 and J is TRBJ1-6, with 7 bases that match TRBD1. The V gene end was trimmed by 11 bases and the J gene end by 10 bases; junction bases not matched to a gene: 17. CDR3 length: 15 amino acids. Looked up from germline, CDR1 is MNHNS and CDR2 is SASEGT. CDR3 DNA sequence: TGTGCCGGCCGACAGGGAGAGTTTCGTGGGTCACCCCTCCACTTT. Its translation: CAGRQGEFRGSPLHF.

This clonotype was detected once. This chain uses TRBV5-1 with TRBJ1-1; weak D call: TRBD1 (5 bases). Germline V gives CDR1 SGHRS, CDR2 YFSETQ. The CDR3 totals 13 residues. V shed 3 bases and J shed 1 base, with 7 bases lying between them. The CDR3 bases are TGCGCCAGCAGCTGGACATCGAACACTGAAGCTTTCTTT. Translation gives CASSWTSNTEAFF.